The T cell receptor beta chain under discussion was sequenced for a study of vaccination and CD4 T cells after COVID-19. Comments on this clonotype: The antigen is undetermined.

With the Oncomine TCR Beta short-read assay, DNA from cultured CD4+ T cells was sequenced. Each CDR3 protein gets one entry after TCRdb re-called the PCR reads with MiXCR. The profile covers under 5,000 distinct CDR3 sequences, with approximately 16% appearing a single time and more than 15% taken by the ten largest. Sample treatment: roughly 10-day PBMC culture with coronavirus spike peptide pools or control peptides (ViraFEST assay). Sequenced: CD4+ T cells from blood, cultured in vitro. This sequence originates from a human donor who had recovered from COVID-19.

Written as DNA, the CDR3 is TGCGCCAGCAGCTCCGACGGATTTTACGAGCAGTACTTC. It specifies CASSSDGFYEQYF. V usage is TRBV5-1 and J usage is TRBJ2-7; D is unresolved. With 3 bases removed from V and 4 bases from J, the gap between germline ends came to 11 bases. This CDR3 contains 13 residues. CDR1 is SGHRS and CDR2 is YFSETQ in the germline V gene.